This T cell receptor beta chain was observed in a study of blood T cell repertoires in COVID-19. The ends were cut back, 6 bases at V and 3 bases at J, with 9 bases in the middle. Per the germline V gene, CDR1 is SNHLY and CDR2 is FYNNEI. This CDR3 has 13 amino acids. Only in-frame clones appear in the TCRdb table, and some are missing; sequencing was by immunoSEQ multiplex PCR. The sample contains 350,000 to 450,000 clones, around nine tenths of which appear only once. The clonotype originates from a woman between 40 and 55 years old with COVID-19, enrolled during active disease. Specimen: peripheral blood. This chain connects TRBV2 to TRBJ1-5, with unresolved D. The CDR3 is CASSVESNQPQHF. The CDR3 coding sequence is TGTGCCAGCAGCGTAGAGTCCAATCAGCCCCAGCATTTT.